The following is a T cell receptor (beta chain) sequence with its context. The antigen is unknown. In germline, CDR1 is KGHSH, CDR2 LQKENI. The V and J ends lost 3 bases and 0 bases respectively, with 14 bases between them. CDR3 size: 16 residues. The entry originates in a study of cytomegalovirus exposure and HLA in healthy donors. Notes on the study in general: What TCR beta sequences reportedly achieved was accurate prediction of HLA-A and HLA-B alleles in most subjects. The authors later found TCR association rates varying by HLA locus, with DRB1 most and HLA-C fewest. Presence/absence analyses rested on an assumption that sequencing depth was roughly uniform across donors.

Primers included in the PCR were 60 Vbeta and 13 Jbeta primers. Method: immunoSEQ multiplex PCR; TCRdb's copy keeps in-frame clones and lacks some. The sample includes about 200,000 clones. Each donor was nominally healthy when sampled (though unrecorded immune exposures were likely). Sequences were obtained from PBMCs. This clonotype was sampled from a girl aged 2-15 years in good health and CMV-seropositive. The V call is TRBV18, the J call TRBJ1-1; D remains ambiguous. The CDR3 DNA is TGTGCCAGCTCACCCCTCGCCCCCACAGTGAACACTGAAGCTTTCTTT. Its protein is CASSPLAPTVNTEAFF.